This T cell receptor beta chain was captured in a study of OX40 agonist ivuxolimab in advanced cancers. Overall study: Past anti-PD-1, anti-PD-L1 or anti-CTLA-4 therapy was accepted, and 35% to 45% had received some.

Whole-study findings and limits: Among T cells, CD8+ cells averaged more expanded clones than CD4+ cells. The CD4+ and CD8+ T cells in the blood had expanded clonally by week 6 at 0.1 to 3.0 mg/kg.

Assay: immunoSEQ multiplex PCR; the TCRdb copy retains only in-frame clones and omits some. The profile covers about 30,000 clones, with around 90% appearing a single time and approximately 4.3% taken by the ten largest. Of note for this clone: Its antigen is not identified.

The sequencing here drew on CD4+ or CD8+ T cells sorted from blood, taken in a trial of the OX40 agonist ivuxolimab. This sequence originates from an adult with an advanced solid tumor such as melanoma, head and neck, liver or kidney cancer.

CDR3 DNA sequence: TGTGCCAGCAGTACCGAACTGGACAGCTACGAGCAGTACTTC. Translated: CASSTELDSYEQYF. V is TRBV27 and J is TRBJ2-7; weak D call: TRBD1 (6 bases). V gave up 5 bases and J gave up 3 bases, with 14 bases separating them. Germline CDR1 reads MNHEY; CDR2 reads SMNVEV (reference sequence). The CDR3 length is 14 residues.